The 11 T cell receptor beta chains below were found in one sample sequenced in a study of T cell responses to AZD1222 COVID-19 vaccine. Clones were sequenced by immunoSEQ multiplex PCR, and TCRdb holds only the in-frame ones, with some missing. The sample holds approximately 70,000 clones; 88% are singletons and the top ten take 4% to 5%. Sequencing was performed on peripheral blood, taken 28 days after the second dose of the MenACWY control vaccine. The source is an adult who received the MenACWY meningococcal vaccine as a control.

CDR3 sequence (DNA): TGTGCCAGCTCACCAAGTGGGGGCGCGCACTATGGCTACACCTTC. Protein: CASSPSGGAHYGYTF. This chain connects TRBV18 to TRBJ1-2, with a possible D match to TRBD1 (6 bases). Trimming left V 2 bases short and J 3 bases short, with 13 bases between. The CDR3 sequence is 15 residues long. The germline gives CDR1 KGHSH, CDR2 LQKENI. Variable domain in full (rest from reference TRBV18 and TRBJ1-2): NAGVMQNPRHLVRRRGQEARLRCSPMKGHSHVYWYRQLPEEGLKFMVYLQKENIIDESGMPKERFSAEFPKEGPSILRIQQVVRGDSAAYFCASSPSGGAHYGYTFGSGTRLTVV.

The CDR3 is CASSPRGVSVIQYF. Written as DNA, the CDR3 is TGTGCCAGTAGCCCTAGAGGGGTTTCGGTCATTCAGTACTTC. The rearrangement uses TRBV19 and TRBJ2-4; the D call may be TRBD1 or TRBD2 (5 bases each). V dropped 6 bases and J dropped 9 bases, with 18 bases sitting between them. The CDR3 covers 14 residues. Germline assignment: CDR1 LNHDA and CDR2 SQIVND (reference sequence).

A few counts support this clone. The chain joins TRBV6-6 to TRBJ2-7; 14 positions agree with TRBD2. Losses at the gene ends were 5 bases for V and 3 bases for J; bases not matched to a gene: 9. The CDR3 sequence is 17 residues long. Germline CDR1 and CDR2: MNHNY and SVGAGI (reference sequence). In DNA form, the CDR3 reads TGTGCCAGCAGTCAGGGACTAGCGGGGGAGAATCTCTACGAGCAGTACTTC. Its translation is CASSQGLAGENLYEQYF.

The rearrangement links TRBV3-1 (or the pseudogene TRBV3-2) to TRBJ1-4; D uncertain. V lost 0 bases and J 8 bases, leaving 13 bases between the germline ends. The CDR3 runs 15 residues. CDR1 is LGHDT and CDR2 is YNNKEL in the germline V gene (reference sequence). Here the CDR3 DNA reads TGTGCCAGCAGCCAAGAATGGCGGGGATCCGAAAAACTGTTTTTT. Residues: CASSQEWRGSEKLFF.

CDR3 residues: CASSLRTGGRETQYF. The CDR3 DNA reads as TGTGCCAGCAGCTTGAGGACAGGGGGAAGAGAGACCCAGTACTTC. V is TRBV11-2 and J is TRBJ2-5, with 10 bases identical to TRBD1. The CDR3 is 15 amino acids. Germline CDR1 reads SGHAT; CDR2 reads FQNNGV. V shed 3 bases and J 4 bases; nucleotides not matched to a gene: 5.

Worth noting for this clone: At the DNA level, this CDR3 is encoded by other sequences in the same sample as well. V and J are TRBV28 and TRBJ1-2; D unresolved. Looked up from germline, CDR1 is MDHEN and CDR2 is SYDVKM. The CDR3 length is 14 residues. The ends were cut back, 4 bases at V and 2 bases at J, with 11 bases in the middle. DNA of the CDR3: TGTGCCAGCAGTTCCAGTCCGTTAAACTATGGCTACACCTTC. As protein: CASSSSPLNYGYTF.

In nucleotides, the CDR3 is TGTGCCAGCACCGCCGTCCGGAACCCGAGATTCTATGGCTACACCTTC. Its translation: CASTAVRNPRFYGYTF. V usage is TRBV28 and J usage is TRBJ1-2, with unresolved D. The CDR3 is made up of 16 amino acids. The V and J ends lost 7 bases and 4 bases respectively, with 22 bases between them. CDR1 and CDR2 (germline): MDHEN, SYDVKM.

The V call is TRBV4-1, the J call TRBJ2-3; 10 nucleotides line up with TRBD2. CDR3 length equals 18 residues. The V gene end was trimmed by 1 base and the J gene end by 2 bases; junction bases not matched to a gene: 9. Germline V CDR1 and CDR2: MGHRA, YSYEKL. This CDR3 is CASSQGYGLAAVTDTQYF. The CDR3 DNA is TGCGCCAGCAGCCAAGGGTATGGACTAGCGGCGGTCACAGATACGCAGTATTTT.

The V and J genes are TRBV5-1 and TRBJ2-2; D not certain. The CDR3 extends over 14 amino acids. V dropped 7 bases and J dropped 1 base, with 11 bases sitting between them. CDR1 and CDR2 from the germline V gene are SGHRS and YFSETQ. This CDR3 is CASRVRGNTGELFF. DNA for the CDR3: TGCGCCAGCCGAGTCAGAGGGAACACCGGGGAGCTGTTTTTT. The entire variable domain, with the rest obtained from reference TRBV5-1 and TRBJ2-2, is as follows: KAGVTQTPRYLIKTRGQQVTLSCSPISGHRSVSWYQQTPGQGLQFLFEYFSETQRNKGNFPGRFSGRQFSNSRSEMNVSTLELGDSALYLCASRVRGNTGELFFGEGSRLTVL.

The chain couples TRBV21-1 to TRBJ2-7; TRBD2, as called in the table, went unchecked against the DNA. TRBV21-1 is shown as a pseudogene. This CDR3 has 13 residues. The DNA of the CDR3 is TGTGCCAGCAGCAAAGCCGGGGGAGGAGAGCAGTACTTC. As protein: CASSKAGGGEQYF.

Here the CDR3 DNA reads TGTGCCAGCAGCCGGGGACAGGGGGTGGTCACTGAAGCTTTCTTT. Translation gives CASSRGQGVVTEAFF. This rearrangement joins TRBV6-4 to TRBJ1-1; 11 nucleotides line up with TRBD1. The CDR3 loop spans 15 amino acids. Germline CDR1 MRHNA, CDR2 SNTAGT. With 6 bases clipped from V and 4 bases from J, the junction kept 7 bases outside the gene matches.